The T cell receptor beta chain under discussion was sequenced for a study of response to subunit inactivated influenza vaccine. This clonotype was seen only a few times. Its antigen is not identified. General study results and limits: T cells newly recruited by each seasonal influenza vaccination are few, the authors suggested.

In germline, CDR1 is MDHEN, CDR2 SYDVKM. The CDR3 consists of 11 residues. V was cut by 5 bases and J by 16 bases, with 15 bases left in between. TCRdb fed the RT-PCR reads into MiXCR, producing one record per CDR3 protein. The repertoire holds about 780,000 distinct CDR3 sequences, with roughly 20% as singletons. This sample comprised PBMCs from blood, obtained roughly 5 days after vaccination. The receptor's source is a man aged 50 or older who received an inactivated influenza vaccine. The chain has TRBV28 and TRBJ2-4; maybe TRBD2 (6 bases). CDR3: CASSRGLSPYF. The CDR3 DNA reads TGTGCCAGCAGTCGCGGACTATCCCCATACTTC.